This T cell receptor (beta chain) comes out of a study of post-analysis software for immune sequencing data. Study in general: Relapsing-remitting, secondary progressive and progressive-relapsing forms of multiple sclerosis all featured among disease courses.

In regard to this clonotype: Its antigen remains unidentified. Relative to the germline gene, one junction end is altered; a read error may explain this.

Sequencing libraries made from TCR beta cDNA carried unique molecular identifiers. When about 0.85 to 11 million T cells were used, they gave roughly 500,000 cDNA molecules. TCRdb re-analysed the PCR reads in MiXCR, keeping a single row per CDR3 protein. The sample lists around 700,000 distinct CDR3 sequences; around 60% were seen once. Study-wide findings and caveats: Multiple sclerosis patients showed significantly lower normalized Chao1 diversity than controls did. A handful of TRBV segments were significantly more frequent in patients than in controls. TRBV5-6, TRBV5-1 and TRBV20-1 were among these segments. Batch-mates among the samples co-clustered strongly by F measure.

Germline CDR1 and CDR2: MNHEY and SVGEGT. The CDR3 length is 13 residues. The origin of this receptor is a girl aged 2-9 years with multiple sclerosis. The genes are TRBV6-2 or TRBV6-3 and TRBJ1-2; weak D call: TRBD1 (5 bases). The sample was blood. CDR3 residues: CAGSPNRLEGYTF. Here the CDR3 DNA reads TGTGCCGGCAGTCCGAACAGGCTGGAGGGCTACACCTTC.